Included here is one TCR beta chain sequence, with context. Antigen specificity is unknown. The V end was cut by 1 base, the J end by 10 bases, with 7 bases between. Per germline, CDR1 SGHVS and CDR2 FQNEAQ. This CDR3 spans 11 amino acids. Before sequencing took place, the ViraFEST assay used viral peptide pools to expand antigen-specific CD4+ T cells. The culture ran for nine to eleven days, and then CD4+ T cells were isolated. Of the BNT162b2 and mRNA-1273 vaccines, participants received two doses of one or the other. The entry originates in a study of vaccination effects on CD4 cells after COVID-19. Whole-study context: It was a median of 72 days after the second dose that post-vaccine samples were obtained.

Data came from immunoSEQ multiplex PCR; TCRdb stores just in-frame clones and leaves some out. In the table there are more than 25,000 clones, around 75% of which are singletons. This chain links TRBV7-8 with TRBJ2-5; no clear D. The source was CD4+ T cells from PBMCs cultured with SARS-CoV-2 spike peptides, collected after COVID-19 vaccination. This clonotype was obtained from a human donor who received a COVID-19 vaccine. Some clones in this sample may be carry-over from other donors' samples. Here the CDR3 DNA reads TGTGCCAGCAGCTTAGTTGGCCTCCAGTACTTC. Amino acids: CASSLVGLQYF.